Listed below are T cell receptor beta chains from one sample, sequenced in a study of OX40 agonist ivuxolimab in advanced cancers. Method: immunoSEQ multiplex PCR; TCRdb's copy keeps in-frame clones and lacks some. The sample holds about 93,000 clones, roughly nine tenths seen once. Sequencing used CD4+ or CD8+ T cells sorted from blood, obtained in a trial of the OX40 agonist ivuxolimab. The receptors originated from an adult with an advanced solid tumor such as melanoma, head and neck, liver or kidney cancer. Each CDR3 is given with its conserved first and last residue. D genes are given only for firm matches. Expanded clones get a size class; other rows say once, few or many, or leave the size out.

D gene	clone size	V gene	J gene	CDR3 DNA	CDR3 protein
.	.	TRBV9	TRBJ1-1	TGTGCCAGCAGCGTAGGGGTAGTGGTGACACCCGGGTCTAGGTGGACTGAAGCTTTCTTT	CASSVGVVVTPGSRWTEAFF
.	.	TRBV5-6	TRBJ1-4	TGTGCCAGCAGCGAAACCTACTCCGATTTTAATGAAAAACTGTTTTTT	CASSETYSDFNEKLFF
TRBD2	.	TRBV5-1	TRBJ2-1	TGCGCCAGCAGCTTAGCTAGCGGGGGCTACAATGAGCAGTTCTTC	CASSLASGGYNEQFF
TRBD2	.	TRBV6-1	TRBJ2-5	TGTGCCAGCAGCAATTTAGCGGGGGGTCAAGAGACCCAGTACTTC	CASSNLAGGQETQYF
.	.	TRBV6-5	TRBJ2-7	TGTGCCAGCAGGCGGAAAGTCAACGGCGACGAGCAGTACTTC	CASRRKVNGDEQYF
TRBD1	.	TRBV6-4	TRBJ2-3	TGTGCCAGCAGCCAGACAGGGGGTTTGGGAGATACGCAGTATTTT	CASSQTGGLGDTQYF
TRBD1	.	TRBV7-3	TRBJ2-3	TGTGCCAGCAGCTTAAGGGGACAGGGAAGTGCAGATACGCAGTATTTT	CASSLRGQGSADTQYF
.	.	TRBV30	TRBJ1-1	TGTGCCTGTCAGCGCCGGAACACTGAAGCTTTCTTT	CACQRRNTEAFF
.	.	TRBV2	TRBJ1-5	TGTGCCAGCAGTGATCCACAGGGTAGTCAGCCCCAGCATTTT	CASSDPQGSQPQHF
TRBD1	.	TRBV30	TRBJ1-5	TGTGCCTGGAGCCTACAGGGGGTGAATCAGCCCCAGCATTTT	CAWSLQGVNQPQHF
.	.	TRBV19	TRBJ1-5	TGTGCCAGTAGTCCAACCCGGGACGGGAGATATAGCAATCAGCCCCAGCATTTT	CASSPTRDGRYSNQPQHF
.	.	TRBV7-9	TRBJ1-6	TGTGCCAGCAGCGCGCTGACAGCCTCGAGTTCACCCCTCCACTTT	CASSALTASSSPLHF
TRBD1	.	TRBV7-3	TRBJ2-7	TGTGCCAGCAGCCGACAGGGAAACTACGAGCAGTACTTC	CASSRQGNYEQYF
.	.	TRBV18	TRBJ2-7	TGTGCCAGCTCCCTGGCTATGGGCTACGAGCAGTACTTC	CASSLAMGYEQYF
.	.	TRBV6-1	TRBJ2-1	TGTGCCAGCAGTGGGTCCGGCTCCGTGAATGAGCAGTTCTTC	CASSGSGSVNEQFF
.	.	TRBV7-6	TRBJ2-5	TGTGCCAGCAGCTTAGGTCTAATGAGGAGGCCGGAAGAGACCCAGTACTTC	CASSLGLMRRPEETQYF
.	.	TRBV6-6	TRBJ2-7	TGTGCCAGTCATTCTGGATCCTACGAGCAGTACTTC	CASHSGSYEQYF
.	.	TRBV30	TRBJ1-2	TGTGCCTGGAGCCTAGGGTATGGCTACACCTTC	CAWSLGYGYTF
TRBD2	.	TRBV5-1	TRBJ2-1	TGCGCCAGCAGCAGCCGCACTAGCGGGGCGAACAATGAGCAGTTCTTC	CASSSRTSGANNEQFF
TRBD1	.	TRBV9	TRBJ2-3	TGTGCCAGCAGCGTCATCGCCTCGGGACAGTTATCCACAGATACGCAGTATTTT	CASSVIASGQLSTDTQYF
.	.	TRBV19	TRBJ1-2	TGTACCAGTAGCCCCCAGGACTATGGCTACACCTTC	CTSSPQDYGYTF
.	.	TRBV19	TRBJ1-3	TGTGCCACCTCTTTCCTTGCGGGTCCGGTTGGAAACACCATATATTTT	CATSFLAGPVGNTIYF
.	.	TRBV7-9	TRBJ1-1	TGTGCCAGCAGCGGGTCAAACACTGAAGCTTTCTTT	CASSGSNTEAFF
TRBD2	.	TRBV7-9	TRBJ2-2	TGTGCCAGCAGCTTATCTAGCGGACCCACCGGGGAGCTGTTTTTT	CASSLSSGPTGELFF
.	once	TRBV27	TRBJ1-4	TGTGCCAGCAAGACAATGGCAGGGACCTACGAAAAACTGTTTTTT	CASKTMAGTYEKLFF
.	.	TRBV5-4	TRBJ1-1	TGTGCCAGCAGCTTAGAAACCTTGAACACTGAAGCTTTCTTT	CASSLETLNTEAFF
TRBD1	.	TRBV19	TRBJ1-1	TGTGCCAGTAGTGAACAGGGGGCTGGGAACACTGAAGCTTTCTTT	CASSEQGAGNTEAFF
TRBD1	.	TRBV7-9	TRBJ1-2	TGTGCCAGCAGCCATACGGACAGGGCGGTCTCTGGCTACACCTTC	CASSHTDRAVSGYTF
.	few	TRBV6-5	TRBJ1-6	TGTGCCAGCGGACCAGGACCCGCGGGATCACCCCTCCACTTT	CASGPGPAGSPLHF
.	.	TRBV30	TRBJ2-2	TGTGCCTGGAGTGTACTTGCCGCTGGTCCCGGGGAGCTGTTTTTT	CAWSVLAAGPGELFF
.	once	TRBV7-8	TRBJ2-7	TGTGCCAGCAGCGCAGGGCGGGTTTCGACCTACGAGCAGTACTTC	CASSAGRVSTYEQYF
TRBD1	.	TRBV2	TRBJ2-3	TGTGCCAGCACGACAGGGTACACAGATACGCAGTATTTT	CASTTGYTDTQYF
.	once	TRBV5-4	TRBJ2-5	TGTGCCAGCACCTTGGGGGGACAGCAAGAGACCCAGTACTTC	CASTLGGQQETQYF
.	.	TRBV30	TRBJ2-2	TGTGCCTGGAGTGTGGGACCGAACACCGGGGAGCTGTTTTTT	CAWSVGPNTGELFF
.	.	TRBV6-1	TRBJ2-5	TGTGCCAGCAGGGGTAGCTGGGGCTTTGAGACCCAGTACTTC	CASRGSWGFETQYF
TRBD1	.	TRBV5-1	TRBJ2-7	TGCGCCAGCAGCTGGGACAGCTCCTACGAGCAGTACTTC	CASSWDSSYEQYF
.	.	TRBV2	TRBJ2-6	TGTGCCAGCAGTGAAGTGGTCTCTGGGGCCAACGTCCTGACTTTC	CASSEVVSGANVLTF
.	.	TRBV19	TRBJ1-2	TGTGCCAGTAGTATCTCCAGGGTCTATGGCTACACCTTC	CASSISRVYGYTF
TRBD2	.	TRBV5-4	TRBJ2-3	TGTGCCAGCAGCACTCATAGCGGGAGTCTGGATACGCAGTATTTT	CASSTHSGSLDTQYF
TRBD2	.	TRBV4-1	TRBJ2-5	TGCGCCAGCAGCCAAACATACCGAGCGGGGGGGGAGACCCAGTACTTC	CASSQTYRAGGETQYF
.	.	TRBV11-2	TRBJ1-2	TGTGCCACCAGGGGACCGATTCATGGCTACACCTTC	CATRGPIHGYTF
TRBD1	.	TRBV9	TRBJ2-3	TGTGCCAGCAGCGTTTGGGACAGGGCCGGAGATACGCAGTATTTT	CASSVWDRAGDTQYF
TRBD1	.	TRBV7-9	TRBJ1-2	TGTGCCAGCAGCCTGGAAGGACTCGGGACAGAGAATGGCTACACCTTC	CASSLEGLGTENGYTF
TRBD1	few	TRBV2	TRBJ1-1	TGTGCCAGCAGTTCCGGGACAGGGCGCACTGAAGCTTTCTTT	CASSSGTGRTEAFF
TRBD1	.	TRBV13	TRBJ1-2	TGTGCCAGCAGCCGTAACAGGGGGGGTTTCTATGGCTACACCTTC	CASSRNRGGFYGYTF
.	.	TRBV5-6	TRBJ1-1	TGTGCCAGCAGCTTTGGGGGGAACACTGAAGCTTTCTTT	CASSFGGNTEAFF
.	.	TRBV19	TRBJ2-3	TGTGCCAGTAAGAACTTCCCCCACAGCACAGATACGCAGTATTTT	CASKNFPHSTDTQYF
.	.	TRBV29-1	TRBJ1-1	TGCAGCGGCCGGGACGGGGGGCCAGCTTTCTTT	CSGRDGGPAFF